The TCR beta chain under discussion was sequenced for a study of vaccination and CD4 T cells after COVID-19. Study-wide results and caveats: Convalescent patients' median share of reactive clones seen only post-vaccination was about 87%.

Sequencing of DNA taken from cultured CD4+ T cells relied on the Oncomine TCR Beta short-read assay. TCRdb re-called the PCR reads with MiXCR, one entry per CDR3 protein. Here the sample spans more than 9,000 distinct CDR3 sequences, roughly a fifth being singletons. Noted treatment: roughly 10-day PBMC culture with coronavirus spike peptide pools or control peptides (ViraFEST assay). The length of the CDR3 is 17 residues. V trimming: 7 bases; J trimming: 0 bases; junction bases outside the gene matches: 14. CDR1 LGHDT and CDR2 YNNKEL come from the germline V gene (reference sequence). Regarding this clonotype: Its antigen is unidentified.

Sequenced material: CD4+ T cells from blood, cultured in vitro, taken before SARS-CoV-2 vaccination. The receptor was derived from a human donor who received a COVID-19 vaccine. The chain links TRBV3-1 to TRBJ1-1; 7 bases align to TRBD1. The chain's CDR3 is CASTAGGGAVVNTEAFF. In nucleotides, the CDR3 is TGTGCCAGCACCGCAGGGGGGGGCGCCGTCGTGAACACTGAAGCTTTCTTT.